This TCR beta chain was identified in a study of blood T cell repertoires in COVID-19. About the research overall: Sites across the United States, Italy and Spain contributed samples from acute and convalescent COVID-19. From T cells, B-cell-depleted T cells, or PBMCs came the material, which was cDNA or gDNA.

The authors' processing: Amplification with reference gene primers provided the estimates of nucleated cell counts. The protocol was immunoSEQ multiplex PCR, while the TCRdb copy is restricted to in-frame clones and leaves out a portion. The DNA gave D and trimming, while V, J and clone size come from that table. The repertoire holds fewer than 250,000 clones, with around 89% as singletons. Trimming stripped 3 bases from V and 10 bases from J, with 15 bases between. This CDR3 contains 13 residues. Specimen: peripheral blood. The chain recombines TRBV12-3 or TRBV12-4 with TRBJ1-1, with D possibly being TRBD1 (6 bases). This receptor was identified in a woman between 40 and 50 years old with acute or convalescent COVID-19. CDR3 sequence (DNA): TGTGCCAGCAGTTTGGACAGTGGTCATTCAGCTTTCTTT. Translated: CASSLDSGHSAFF.